This T cell receptor (beta chain) was recorded in a study of blood T cell repertoires in COVID-19. Study information: COVID-19 samples, acute and convalescent, were from the United States, Italy and Spain. Sample material is recorded as cDNA or gDNA derived from T cells, B-cell-depleted T cells, or PBMCs.

CDR1 is SGHAT, CDR2 FQNNGV, per germline. V dropped 2 bases and J dropped 4; count of bases not matched to a gene: 7. CDR3 length: 15 amino acids. In the authors' workflow: Reference gene primer amplification gave nucleated cell count estimates. This table comes from immunoSEQ multiplex PCR, and its TCRdb copy is limited to in-frame clones, with some not included. The V and J calls and the clone size are those of that table, but D and trimming were determined from the DNA. The sample holds a few hundred thousand clones, over 85% seen once. Seattle participants joined during active infection and were tracked over time.

This sequence joins TRBV11-2 and TRBJ1-2; 7 positions match TRBD1. Sequencing was done on a sample of peripheral blood. This TCR was sampled from a woman between 55 and 75 years old with COVID-19, enrolled during active disease. CDR3 amino acids: CASSLKQGSLYGYTF. CDR3 DNA sequence: TGTGCCAGCAGCTTAAAACAGGGGTCCCTCTATGGCTACACCTTC.